One sample yielded the 23 T cell receptor beta chains listed below, sequenced in a study of shared clonotypes between healthy human individuals. TCRdb keeps only in-frame clones here, not all; method: immunoSEQ multiplex PCR. The table includes around 980,000 clones, around 78% detected once. The specimen was memory CD4+ T cells from PBMCs. This sample's subset: CD45RA-negative fraction. Receptor source: a young man in good health. Some clones in this sample may be carry-over from other donors' samples.

This clone was observed many times. The chain is built from TRBV11-3 and TRBJ2-1, with no clear D. With 4 bases removed from V and 1 base from J, the gap between germline ends came to 8 bases. Germline V gene data show CDR1 as SGHNT and CDR2 as YENEEA. This CDR3 is 14 amino acids long. The CDR3 sequence: CASSSSMSYNEQFF. The CDR3 DNA is TGTGCCAGCAGCTCGTCGATGTCCTACAATGAGCAGTTCTTC.

V usage is TRBV28 and J usage is TRBJ2-3, with TRBD2 identical over 11 bases. The CDR3 is made up of 14 amino acids. The V segment lost 5 bases and the J segment 10 bases; nucleotides outside the gene matches: 8. CDR1 and CDR2 (germline): MDHEN, SYDVKM. As DNA, the CDR3 is TGTGCCAGCAGTCTGGGACTAGCGGCCCTTTCGCAGTATTTT. Amino acid sequence: CASSLGLAALSQYF.

The chain is built from TRBV10-1 and TRBJ2-1; D possibly matches TRBD1 or TRBD2 (6 bases each). The germline V gene encodes CDR1 WNHNN and CDR2 SYGVQD (reference sequence). This CDR3 has 15 amino acids. Trimming cost V 3 bases and J 8 bases, with 17 bases left between them. CDR3 DNA sequence: TGCGCCAGCAGTGACGGGGGCGCGGGACGGGATGAGCAGTTCTTC. Encoded protein: CASSDGGAGRDEQFF.

The gene calls are TRBV29-1 and TRBJ1-1; 7 nucleotides align to TRBD1. This CDR3 is 15 amino acids long. Germline V gene sequence: CDR1 SQVTM, CDR2 ANQGSEA. V lost 4 bases, J lost 2 bases, and 10 bases stayed unmatched. The CDR3 reads CSVAFRTGGNTEAFF. DNA for the CDR3: TGCAGCGTTGCCTTCCGGACAGGAGGAAACACTGAAGCTTTCTTT.

The chain combines TRBV4-3 with TRBJ2-7; 9 nucleotides align to TRBD2. V was pared by 1 base and J by 4 bases, with 2 bases of the junction left unmatched. The CDR3 has 14 amino acids. The germline V gene encodes CDR1 LGHNA and CDR2 YSLEER. The CDR3 DNA sequence: TGCGCCAGCAGCCAAGTCCTAGCGGGGTACGAGCAGTACTTC. It yields the protein CASSQVLAGYEQYF.

This chain links TRBV29-1 with TRBJ1-2, with TRBD1 identical over 8 bases. This CDR3 contains 12 residues. V lost 2 bases and J lost 8; bases outside the gene matches: 4. Germline CDR1 SQVTM, CDR2 ANQGSEA. The CDR3 nucleotides read TGCAGCGTTGAATCGGCAGGGGGCGGCTACACCTTC. Encoded protein: CSVESAGGGYTF.

The V and J genes are TRBV2 and TRBJ2-2; TRBD2 matches 12 bases. Trimming took 8 bases from V and 7 from J; bases not matched to a gene: 11. The germline gives CDR1 SNHLY, CDR2 FYNNEI. The CDR3 runs to 16 residues. CDR3 DNA sequence: TGTGCCAGCGCCCCTAGACTAGCGGGAGTCGGCGGGGAGCTGTTTTTT. It encodes CASAPRLAGVGGELFF.

This chain joins TRBV6-1 and TRBJ1-2; the D gene is possibly TRBD1 (5 bases). V gave up 0 bases and J gave up 8 bases, with 16 bases separating them. The CDR3 spans 15 residues. Germline V gives CDR1 MNHNS, CDR2 SASEGT. This CDR3 reads CASSEALAGIRGYTF. In DNA form, the CDR3 reads TGTGCCAGCAGTGAAGCGCTGGCAGGGATAAGAGGCTACACCTTC.

This clone came up many times. The genes are TRBV5-1 and TRBJ2-4, with 7 bases aligning to TRBD2. This CDR3 is 14 amino acids long. V lost 6 bases and J lost 0; bases outside the gene matches: 3. Germline V gene data show CDR1 as SGHRS and CDR2 as YFSETQ. The CDR3 here is CASKAGLAKNIQYF. Here the CDR3 DNA reads TGCGCCAGCAAAGCGGGGCTAGCCAAAAACATTCAGTACTTC.

The V call is TRBV9, the J call TRBJ2-2; D possibly matches TRBD1 or TRBD2 (5 bases each). The V gene lost 3 bases and the J gene lost 7 bases, with 19 bases spanning the gap. The CDR3 spans 16 residues. CDR1 SGDLS and CDR2 YYNGEE come from the germline V gene. CDR3 in DNA: TGTGCCAGCAGCGCCCGTGTAGGTCGGGGCGTCGGGGAGCTGTTTTTT. The encoded protein is CASSARVGRGVGELFF. Supplemented by reference TRBV9 and TRBJ2-2, the full variable domain reads DSGVTQTPKHLITATGQRVTLRCSPRSGDLSVYWYQQSLDQGLQFLIQYYNGEERAKGNILERFSAQQFPDLHSELNLSSLELGDSALYFCASSARVGRGVGELFFGEGSRLTVL.

The chain recombines TRBV9 with TRBJ2-2; D is uncertain. This CDR3 contains 14 residues. Trimming took 3 bases from V and 7 from J, leaving 13 bases between them. Germline loops: CDR1 SGDLS, CDR2 YYNGEE. CDR3 residues: CASSAGDESGELFF. The CDR3 region has the DNA TGTGCCAGCAGCGCGGGTGACGAAAGCGGGGAGCTGTTTTTT.

There are a few counts of this clone. The V gene is TRBV29-1, the J gene TRBJ1-1; no clear D gene. With 7 bases removed from V and 3 bases from J, the gap between germline ends came to 9 bases. This CDR3 region has 11 residues. CDR1 is SQVTM and CDR2 is ANQGSEA in the germline V gene. DNA of the CDR3: TGCAGCGCCTGGGAGTACACTGAAGCTTTCTTT. The encoded protein is CSAWEYTEAFF.

Only a few counts were recorded for this clone. The chain couples TRBV9 to TRBJ1-4; 11 nucleotides line up with TRBD1. The CDR3 is 16 residues long. Germline-derived CDR1 and CDR2 are SGDLS and YYNGEE. Germline trimming cut 3 bases from V and 7 bases from J; bases unmatched to any gene: 8. Here the CDR3 DNA reads TGTGCCAGCAGCGCCTACGGACAGGGGGCGAGTGAAAAACTGTTTTTT. Protein sequence: CASSAYGQGASEKLFF.

This clone occurred many times. V usage is TRBV7-9 and J usage is TRBJ1-1, with D maybe TRBD1 (5 bases). V was shortened by 5 bases and J by 10 bases, with 23 bases between the two germline ends. The CDR3 is 15 amino acids. Germline values: CDR1 SEHNR, CDR2 FQNEAQ (reference sequence). DNA for the CDR3: TGTGCCAGCAGCCTGAGACTAGGGGAAGTCGGAATAGCTTTCTTT. It encodes CASSLRLGEVGIAFF.

The J gene is TRBJ2-5, the V gene TRBV11-2; 14 bases are shared with TRBD2. The germline V gene encodes CDR1 SGHAT and CDR2 FQNNGV. V dropped 5 bases and J dropped 2; count of bases not matched to a gene: 4. This CDR3 is 16 amino acids long. The CDR3 DNA sequence: TGTGCCAGCAGCGAGGGACTAGCGGGGGTTCAAGAGACCCAGTACTTC. This codes for CASSEGLAGVQETQYF. Filled out from reference TRBV11-2 and TRBJ2-5, the complete variable domain reads EAGVAQSPRYKIIEKRQSVAFWCNPISGHATLYWYQQILGQGPKLLIQFQNNGVVDDSQLPKDRFSAERLKGVDSTLKIQPAKLEDSAVYLCASSEGLAGVQETQYFGPGTRLLVL.

V usage is TRBV27 and J usage is TRBJ2-2; D may be TRBD2 (6 bases). Germline values: CDR1 MNHEY, CDR2 SMNVEV (reference sequence). This CDR3 region has 14 residues. V gave up 5 bases and J gave up 6 bases, with 13 bases separating them. CDR3 sequence reads: CASSTRGGAGELFF. The CDR3 DNA reads as TGTGCCAGCAGTACCCGAGGAGGGGCCGGGGAGCTGTTTTTT.

Points on this clone: The same CDR3 can be traced to other DNA sequences in this sample. The J gene is TRBJ2-3, the V gene TRBV7-2; TRBD2 aligns across 11 bases. The CDR3 has 16 residues. The junction had 2 bases not matched to a gene; V was cut back by 0 bases and J by 3 bases. From germline, CDR1 is SGHTA and CDR2 FQGNSA. The CDR3 DNA reads as TGTGCCAGCAGCTTAGCGCTAGCGGGGGGAACAGATACGCAGTATTTT. Its protein product is CASSLALAGGTDTQYF.

This chain joins TRBV7-2 and TRBJ2-7; no reliable D call. V lost 1 base and J lost 4, with 8 bases in between. The CDR3 is 13 residues long. Germline loops: CDR1 SGHTA, CDR2 FQGNSA. CDR3 nucleotide sequence: TGTGCCAGCAGCTTAGTTTTGGGATACGAGCAGTACTTC. This sequence encodes CASSLVLGYEQYF.

Written as DNA, the CDR3 is TGCGCCAGCAGCCAAGGCGGGAGCCTTTCCTACGAGCAGTACTTC. Translating gives CASSQGGSLSYEQYF. The genes are TRBV4-3 and TRBJ2-7; TRBD2 agrees at 7 bases. The CDR3 is 15 amino acids. CDR1 is LGHNA, CDR2 YSLEER, per germline. V lost 1 base, J lost 1 base, and 4 bases stayed unmatched.

This chain joins TRBV5-1 and TRBJ2-1; D is uncertain. This CDR3 comprises 18 residues. Germline CDR1 is SGHRS and CDR2 is YFSETQ. With 1 base removed from V and 7 bases from J, the gap between germline ends came to 24 bases. This chain's CDR3 is CASSLSIFESLGKNEQFF. CDR3 nucleotides: TGCGCCAGCAGCTTGTCCATTTTTGAGAGCCTAGGGAAAAATGAGCAGTTCTTC.

Turning to this clone: Within the sample, other DNA sequences also encode this same CDR3. This chain connects TRBV5-1 to TRBJ2-2, with D unresolved. This CDR3 comprises 12 residues. The germline V gene encodes CDR1 SGHRS and CDR2 YFSETQ. V was pared by 4 bases and J by 1 base, with 2 bases between. CDR3 protein: CASSRNTGELFF. The CDR3 DNA is TGCGCCAGCAGCAGGAACACCGGGGAGCTGTTTTTT.

The J gene is TRBJ1-5, the V gene TRBV7-9, with 7 bases that match TRBD1. CDR1 SEHNR and CDR2 FQNEAQ come from the germline V gene (reference sequence). V gave up 5 bases and J gave up 2 bases; unmatched junction bases: 6. This CDR3 spans 15 amino acids. The CDR3 is CASSLTGTGNQPQHF. The CDR3, as DNA: TGTGCCAGCAGCCTGACCGGGACAGGCAATCAGCCCCAGCATTTT. Drawing the rest from reference TRBV7-9 and TRBJ1-5, the complete variable domain is DTGVSQNPRHKITKRGQNVTFRCDPISEHNRLYWYRQTLGQGPEFLTYFQNEAQLEKSRLLSDRFSAERPKGSFSTLEIQRTEQGDSAMYLCASSLTGTGNQPQHFGDGTRLSIL.

The rearrangement links TRBV4-1 to TRBJ2-5; D is possibly TRBD2 (5 bases). The CDR3 sequence is 16 residues long. V was clipped by 0 bases and J by 6 bases, with 17 bases between them. Germline V lookup: CDR1 MGHRA, CDR2 YSYEKL. The CDR3 is CASSQDFGSPGKTQYF. DNA of the CDR3: TGCGCCAGCAGCCAAGATTTCGGCAGCCCGGGAAAGACCCAGTACTTC.